What follows are 9 T cell receptor beta chains derived from one specimen sequenced in a study of spatial heterogeneity in lung cancer. The time point denotes: blood at routine non-recurrence follow-up after resection. The sequenced material consisted of unsorted whole RNA from tumor, nontumor lung or frozen PBMC. TCRdb independently ran MiXCR on the 5' RACE reads; one entry per CDR3 protein. The table shows approximately 50,000 distinct CDR3 sequences, with more than 6.5% occurring only once. Sample: PBMCs, taken at follow-up. The origin of the receptors is a female donor with early-stage non-small cell lung cancer.

This clonotype showed up just a few times. The J gene is TRBJ1-2, the V gene TRBV5-1, with 9 positions matching TRBD1. This CDR3 spans 15 amino acids. The V gene's germline CDR1 is SGHRS and CDR2 YFSETQ. J gave up 6 bases and V 4 bases, and 10 bases lay outside the gene matches. CDR3 DNA: TGCGCCAGCAGCCCACGGGACAGGGACATGGATGGCTACACCTTC. Protein product: CASSPRDRDMDGYTF.

Ten or more counts support this clonotype. The chain has TRBV28 and TRBJ1-5; D remains ambiguous. Trimming pared 5 bases from V and 9 bases from J, leaving 11 bases between. This CDR3 is 12 amino acids long. Germline CDR1 is MDHEN and CDR2 is SYDVKM. CDR3 bases: TGTGCCAGCAGTCAGACTGGTGGGCCCCAGCATTTT. Translation: CASSQTGGPQHF.

This clonotype was picked up many times. V usage is TRBV24-1 and J usage is TRBJ2-3, with TRBD2 identical over 15 bases. J gave up 7 bases and V 4 bases, and 11 bases lay outside the gene matches. The CDR3 has 18 amino acids. Germline V gene lookup returns CDR1 KGHDR and CDR2 SFDVKD. CDR3 loop: CATSDSTGTSGGMNTQYF. The DNA of the CDR3 is TGTGCCACCAGTGACTCGACCGGGACTAGCGGGGGGATGAATACGCAGTATTTT.

The V and J genes are TRBV2 and TRBJ2-5; perhaps D is TRBD1 or TRBD2 (5 bases each). Trimming took 8 bases from V and 7 from J, leaving 14 bases between them. The length of the CDR3 is 12 residues. The V gene's germline CDR1 is SNHLY and CDR2 FYNNEI. Written as DNA, the CDR3 is TGTGCCAGCTCTTCCGGGGCGGTGACCCAGTACTTC. Its translation is CASSSGAVTQYF.

This clonotype was counted a few times. The chain has TRBV18 and TRBJ2-7; D gene unclear. Per germline, CDR1 KGHSH and CDR2 LQKENI. V lost 2 bases, J lost 1 base, and 3 bases lay in between. The CDR3 covers 12 residues. DNA for the CDR3: TGTGCCAGCTCACCAGAATCCTACGAGCAGTACTTC. This sequence encodes CASSPESYEQYF.

This clonotype was seen repeatedly, ten times or more. The V and J genes are TRBV12-3 or TRBV12-4 and TRBJ1-2; D might be TRBD1 (5 bases). Trimming removed 5 bases from V and 3 bases from J, with 10 bases in between. The CDR3 totals 13 residues. The CDR3 loop is CASSPQGYYGYTF. The CDR3 DNA reads TGTGCCAGCAGTCCTCAGGGCTACTATGGCTACACCTTC.

This clonotype was seen a handful of times. V gene TRBV12-3 or TRBV12-4 combines with J gene TRBJ1-2, with unresolved D. CDR3 length: 12 residues. V gave up 4 bases and J gave up 4 bases, with 7 bases separating them. CDR3 amino acids: CASSSLSYGYTF. In DNA, the CDR3 is TGTGCCAGCAGTTCCCTATCCTATGGCTACACCTTC.

The CDR3 region is CASSSGQLSYNEQFF. The DNA for the CDR3 is TGTGCCAGCAGCTCCGGACAGCTATCCTACAATGAGCAGTTCTTC. The chain links TRBV7-9 to TRBJ2-1; D possibly corresponds to TRBD1 (6 bases). The CDR3 covers 15 residues. The germline V gene encodes CDR1 SEHNR and CDR2 FQNEAQ (reference sequence). Trimming took 4 bases from V and 1 from J, leaving 11 bases between them.

This clonotype was recorded many times. The chain recombines TRBV20-1 with TRBJ1-1, with 7 nucleotides matching TRBD1. Trimming took 1 base from V and 4 from J; bases not matched to a gene: 9. Per the germline V gene, CDR1 is DFQATT and CDR2 is SNEGSKA (reference sequence). CDR3 size: 15 residues. The CDR3 loop is CSARGGTGEGTEAFF. The CDR3 bases are TGCAGTGCTAGAGGGGGAACAGGGGAGGGCACTGAAGCTTTCTTT.